Only a few counts were recorded for the clone carrying this T cell receptor (beta chain). The entry originates in a study of blood T cell repertoires in COVID-19. Overall study: From the United States, Italy and Spain came samples of acute and convalescent COVID-19. T cells, B-cell-depleted T cells, or PBMCs supplied cDNA or gDNA.

TCRdb keeps only in-frame clones here, not all; method: immunoSEQ multiplex PCR. The sample lists some 160,000 clones, roughly three quarters occurring once. Trimming at V came to 4 bases and at J to 2 bases, leaving 5 bases not matched to a gene. CDR3 length equals 13 residues. The germline V gene encodes CDR1 SQVTM and CDR2 ANQGSEA. The clonotype originates from a man between 50 and 59 years old with active or convalescent COVID-19. The genes are TRBV29-1 and TRBJ2-7, with 7 positions matching TRBD1. Sequencing was performed on peripheral blood. The DNA of the CDR3 is TGCAGCGTTGGACAGGGAAAGGCCTACGAGCAGTACTTC. This sequence encodes CSVGQGKAYEQYF.